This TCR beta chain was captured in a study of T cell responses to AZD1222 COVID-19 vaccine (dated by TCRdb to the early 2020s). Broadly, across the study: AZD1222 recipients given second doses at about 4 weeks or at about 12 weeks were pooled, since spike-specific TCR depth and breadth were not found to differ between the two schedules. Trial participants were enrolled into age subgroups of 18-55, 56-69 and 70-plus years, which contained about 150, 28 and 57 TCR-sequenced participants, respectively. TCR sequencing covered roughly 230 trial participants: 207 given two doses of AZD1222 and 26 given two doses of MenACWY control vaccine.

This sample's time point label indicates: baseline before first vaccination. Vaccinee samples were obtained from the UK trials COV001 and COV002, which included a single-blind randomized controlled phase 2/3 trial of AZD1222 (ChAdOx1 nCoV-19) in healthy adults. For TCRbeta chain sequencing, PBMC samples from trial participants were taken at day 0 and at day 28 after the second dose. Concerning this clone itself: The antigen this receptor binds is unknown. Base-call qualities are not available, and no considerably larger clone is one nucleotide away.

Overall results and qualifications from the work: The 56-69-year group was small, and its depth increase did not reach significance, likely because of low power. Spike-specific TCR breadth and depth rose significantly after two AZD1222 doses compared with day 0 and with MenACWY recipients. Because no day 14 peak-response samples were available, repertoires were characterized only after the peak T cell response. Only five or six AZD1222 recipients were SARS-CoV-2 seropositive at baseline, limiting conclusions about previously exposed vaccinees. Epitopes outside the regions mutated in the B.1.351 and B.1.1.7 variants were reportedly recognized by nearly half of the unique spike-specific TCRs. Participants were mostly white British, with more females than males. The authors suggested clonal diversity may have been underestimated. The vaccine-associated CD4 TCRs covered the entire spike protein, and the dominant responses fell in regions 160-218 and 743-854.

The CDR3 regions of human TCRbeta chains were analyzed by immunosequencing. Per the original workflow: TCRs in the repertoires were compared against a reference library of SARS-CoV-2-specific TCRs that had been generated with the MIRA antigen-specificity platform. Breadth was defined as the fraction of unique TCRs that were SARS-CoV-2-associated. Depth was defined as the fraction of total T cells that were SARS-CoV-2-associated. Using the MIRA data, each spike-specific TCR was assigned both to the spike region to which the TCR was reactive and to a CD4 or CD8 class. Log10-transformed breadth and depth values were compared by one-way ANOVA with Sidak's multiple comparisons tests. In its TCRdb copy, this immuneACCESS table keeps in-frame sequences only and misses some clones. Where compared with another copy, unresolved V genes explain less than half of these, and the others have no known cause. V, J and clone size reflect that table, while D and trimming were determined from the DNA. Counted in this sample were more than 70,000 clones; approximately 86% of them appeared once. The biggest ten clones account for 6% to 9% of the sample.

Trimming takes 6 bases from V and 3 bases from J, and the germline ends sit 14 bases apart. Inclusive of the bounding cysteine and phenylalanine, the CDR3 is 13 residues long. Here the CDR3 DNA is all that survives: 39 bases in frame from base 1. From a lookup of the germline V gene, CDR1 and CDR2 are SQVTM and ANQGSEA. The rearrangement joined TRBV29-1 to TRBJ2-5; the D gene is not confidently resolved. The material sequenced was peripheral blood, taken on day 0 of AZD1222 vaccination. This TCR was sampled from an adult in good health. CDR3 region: CSVEPPLKETQYF. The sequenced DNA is TGCAGCGTCGAGCCCCCACTAAAAGAGACCCAGTACTTC. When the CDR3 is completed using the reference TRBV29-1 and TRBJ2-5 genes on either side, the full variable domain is SAVISQKPSRDICQRGTSLTIQCQVDSQVTMMFWYRQQPGQSLTLIATANQGSEATYESGFVIDKFPISRPNLTFSTLTVSNMSPEDSSIYLCSVEPPLKETQYFGPGTRLLVL.